Given below is one T cell receptor (beta chain) in context. The data are from a study of blood T cell repertoires in COVID-19. The overall study: Whether acute or convalescent, the COVID-19 samples came from the United States, Italy and Spain. The analysed material was cDNA or gDNA that came from T cells, B-cell-depleted T cells, or PBMCs.

Original processing notes: Reference gene primer amplification yielded estimated nucleated cell counts. TCRdb keeps only in-frame clones here, not all; method: immunoSEQ multiplex PCR. Clone size and V and J calls were adopted from that table, with D and trimming inferred from the DNA. In the table there are around 130,000 clones, about 87% of which are singletons. CDR1 and CDR2 (germline): SGDLS, YYNGEE. V lost 4 bases and J lost 1, with 17 bases in between. The CDR3 length is 16 residues. This clonotype originated in a woman older than 75 with acute or convalescent COVID-19. The specimen sequenced was peripheral blood. The V and J genes are TRBV9 and TRBJ1-2, with a tentative D call TRBD1 (5 bases). In nucleotides, the CDR3 is TGTGCCAGCAGCTTCGACGGGGGGACCGGTAACTATGGCTACACCTTC. Translating it yields CASSFDGGTGNYGYTF.